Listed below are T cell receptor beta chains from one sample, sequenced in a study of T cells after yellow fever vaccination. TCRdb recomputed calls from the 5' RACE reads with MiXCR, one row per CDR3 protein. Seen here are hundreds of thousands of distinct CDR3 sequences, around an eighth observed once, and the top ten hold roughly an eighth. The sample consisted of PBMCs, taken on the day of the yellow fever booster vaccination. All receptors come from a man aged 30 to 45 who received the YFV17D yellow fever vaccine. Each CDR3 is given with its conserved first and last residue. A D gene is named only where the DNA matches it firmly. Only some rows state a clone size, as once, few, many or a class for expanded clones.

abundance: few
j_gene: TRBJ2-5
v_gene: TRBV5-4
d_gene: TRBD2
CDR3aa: CASSSGMRGETQYF
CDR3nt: TGTGCCAGCAGCAGCGGGATGAGGGGAGAGACCCAGTACTTC

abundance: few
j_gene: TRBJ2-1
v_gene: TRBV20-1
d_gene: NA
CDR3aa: CSARDAAFNEQFF
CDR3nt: TGCAGTGCTAGAGATGCGGCCTTCAATGAGCAGTTCTTC

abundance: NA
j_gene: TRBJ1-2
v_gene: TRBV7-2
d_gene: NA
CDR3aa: CASSLVGDGGYGYTF
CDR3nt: TGTGCCAGCAGCTTAGTGGGGGACGGGGGATATGGCTACACCTTC

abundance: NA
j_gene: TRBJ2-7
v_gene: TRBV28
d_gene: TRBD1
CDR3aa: CASSLLFGQGAEQYF
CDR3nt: TGTGCCAGCAGTCTCCTGTTCGGACAGGGCGCCGAGCAGTACTTC

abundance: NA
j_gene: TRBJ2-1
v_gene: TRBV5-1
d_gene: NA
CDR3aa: CASSLVDTNNEQFF
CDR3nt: TGCGCCAGCAGCTTGGTGGACACCAACAATGAGCAGTTCTTC

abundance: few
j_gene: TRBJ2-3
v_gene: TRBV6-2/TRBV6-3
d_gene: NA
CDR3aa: CASSYLGGTADTQYF
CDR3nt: TGTGCCAGCAGTTACCTGGGCGGGACGGCAGATACGCAGTATTTT

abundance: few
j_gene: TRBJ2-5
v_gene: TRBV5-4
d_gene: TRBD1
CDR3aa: CASSLESGGHETQYF
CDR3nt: TGTGCCAGCAGCTTGGAGTCAGGGGGCCATGAGACCCAGTACTTC

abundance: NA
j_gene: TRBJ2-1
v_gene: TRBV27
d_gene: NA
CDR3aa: CASRLQGNEQFF
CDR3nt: TGTGCCAGCAGACTACAGGGAAATGAGCAGTTCTTC

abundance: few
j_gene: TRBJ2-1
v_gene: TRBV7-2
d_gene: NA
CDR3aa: CASSTAWGNEQFF
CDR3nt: TGTGCCAGCAGCACAGCTTGGGGCAATGAGCAGTTCTTC

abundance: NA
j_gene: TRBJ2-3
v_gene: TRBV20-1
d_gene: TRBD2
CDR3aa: CSATGTSLPDTQYF
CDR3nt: TGCAGTGCCACCGGGACTAGCCTCCCAGATACGCAGTATTTT

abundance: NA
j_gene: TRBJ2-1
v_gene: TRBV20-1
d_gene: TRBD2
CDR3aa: CSCTPSGRFNEQFF
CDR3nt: TGCAGTTGCACCCCTAGCGGGAGGTTCAATGAGCAGTTCTTC

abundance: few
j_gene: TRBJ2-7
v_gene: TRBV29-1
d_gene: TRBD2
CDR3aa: CSVALLAGAGEQYF
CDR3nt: TGCAGCGTTGCGCTCCTAGCGGGAGCCGGCGAGCAGTACTTC

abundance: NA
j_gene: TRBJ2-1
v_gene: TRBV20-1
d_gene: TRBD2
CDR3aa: CSARDGTSGRNEQFF
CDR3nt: TGCAGTGCTAGAGATGGGACTAGCGGGAGGAATGAGCAGTTCTTC

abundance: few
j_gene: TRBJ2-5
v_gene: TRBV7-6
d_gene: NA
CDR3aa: CASSLQARGSQETQYF
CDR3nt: TGTGCCAGCAGCCTACAAGCCCGAGGGTCCCAAGAGACCCAGTACTTC

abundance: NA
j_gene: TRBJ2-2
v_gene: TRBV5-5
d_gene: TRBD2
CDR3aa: CASSSRGEVTGELFF
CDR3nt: TGTGCCAGCAGCTCTCGGGGGGAGGTCACCGGGGAGCTGTTTTTT

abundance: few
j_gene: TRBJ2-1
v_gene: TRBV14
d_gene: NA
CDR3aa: CASSTGLANEQFF
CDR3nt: TGTGCCAGCAGCACAGGGCTAGCTAATGAGCAGTTCTTC

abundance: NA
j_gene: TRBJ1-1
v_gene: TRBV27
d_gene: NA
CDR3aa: CASRTANTEAFF
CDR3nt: TGTGCCAGCCGAACAGCTAACACTGAAGCTTTCTTT

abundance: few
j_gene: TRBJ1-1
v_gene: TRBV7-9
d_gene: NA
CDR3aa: CASSLMVGNTEAFF
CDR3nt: TGTGCCAGCAGCTTAATGGTGGGAAACACTGAAGCTTTCTTT

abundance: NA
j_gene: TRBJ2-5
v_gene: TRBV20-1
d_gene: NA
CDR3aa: CSAKDAAVAGGKETQYF
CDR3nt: TGCAGTGCTAAGGATGCGGCGGTGGCAGGGGGGAAAGAGACCCAGTACTTC

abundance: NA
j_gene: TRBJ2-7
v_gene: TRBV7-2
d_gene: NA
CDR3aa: CASSFRETVYEQYF
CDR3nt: TGTGCCAGCAGCTTTCGCGAGACAGTCTACGAGCAGTACTTC

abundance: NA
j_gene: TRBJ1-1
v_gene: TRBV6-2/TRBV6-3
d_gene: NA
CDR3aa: CASSYGHNTEAFF
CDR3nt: TGTGCCAGCAGTTACGGACACAACACTGAAGCTTTCTTT

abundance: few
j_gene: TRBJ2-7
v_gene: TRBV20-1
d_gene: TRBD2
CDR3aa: CSALHPRLASSYEQYF
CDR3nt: TGCAGTGCCCTTCACCCCCGACTAGCGTCTTCCTACGAGCAGTACTTC

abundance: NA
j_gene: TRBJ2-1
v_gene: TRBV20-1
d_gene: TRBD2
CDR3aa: CSAVDRLTSGWDNEQFF
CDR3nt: TGCAGTGCGGTTGACAGGCTGACTAGCGGGTGGGACAATGAGCAGTTCTTC

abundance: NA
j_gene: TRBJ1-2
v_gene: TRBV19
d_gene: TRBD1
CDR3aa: CASTLDRVSGYTF
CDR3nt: TGTGCCAGTACCCTGGACAGGGTCTCTGGCTACACCTTC

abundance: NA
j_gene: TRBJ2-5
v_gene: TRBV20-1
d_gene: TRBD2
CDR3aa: CSADGGRALETQYF
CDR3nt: TGCAGTGCTGACGGCGGGAGGGCCTTGGAGACCCAGTACTTC

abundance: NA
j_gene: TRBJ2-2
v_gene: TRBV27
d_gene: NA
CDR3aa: CASRAEAGELFF
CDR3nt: TGTGCCAGCAGAGCGGAGGCCGGGGAGCTGTTTTTT

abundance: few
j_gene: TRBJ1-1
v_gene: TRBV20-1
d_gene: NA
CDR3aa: CSASGYGTEAFF
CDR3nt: TGCAGTGCTAGCGGCTATGGCACTGAAGCTTTCTTT

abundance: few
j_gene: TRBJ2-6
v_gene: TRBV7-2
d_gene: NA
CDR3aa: CASRSAGANVLTF
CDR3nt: TGTGCCAGCAGATCCGCGGGGGCCAACGTCCTGACTTTC

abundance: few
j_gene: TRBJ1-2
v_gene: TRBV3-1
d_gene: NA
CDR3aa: CASSQAGGKNGYTF
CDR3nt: TGTGCCAGCAGCCAAGCTGGGGGGAAGAATGGCTACACCTTC

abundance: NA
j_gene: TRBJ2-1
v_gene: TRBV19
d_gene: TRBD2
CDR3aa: CASSKDGTTYNEQFF
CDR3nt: TGTGCCAGTAGTAAGGACGGGACTACCTACAATGAGCAGTTCTTC

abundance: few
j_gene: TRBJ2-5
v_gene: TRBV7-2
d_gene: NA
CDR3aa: CASSVRDFQETQYF
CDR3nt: TGTGCCAGCAGCGTCCGGGACTTCCAAGAGACCCAGTACTTC

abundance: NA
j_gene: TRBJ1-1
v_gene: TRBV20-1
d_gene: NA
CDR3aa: CSARASGKGEAFF
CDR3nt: TGCAGTGCTAGAGCGTCAGGGAAAGGTGAAGCTTTCTTT

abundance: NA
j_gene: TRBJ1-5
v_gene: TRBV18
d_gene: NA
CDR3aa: CASSPLGGGPQHF
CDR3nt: TGTGCCAGCTCACCACTGGGGGGGGGGCCCCAGCATTTT

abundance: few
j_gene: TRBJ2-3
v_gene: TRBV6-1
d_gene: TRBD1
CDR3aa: CASGNPGQIADTQYF
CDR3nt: TGTGCCAGCGGAAACCCGGGACAGATTGCAGATACGCAGTATTTT

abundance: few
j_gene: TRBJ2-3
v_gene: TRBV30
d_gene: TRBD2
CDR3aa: CACPAIAGGTDTQYF
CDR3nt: TGTGCCTGCCCTGCCATAGCGGGAGGAACAGATACGCAGTATTTT

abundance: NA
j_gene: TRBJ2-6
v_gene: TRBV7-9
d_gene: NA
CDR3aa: CASSLVAPGANVLTF
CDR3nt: TGTGCCAGCAGCCTCGTGGCGCCTGGGGCCAACGTCCTGACTTTC

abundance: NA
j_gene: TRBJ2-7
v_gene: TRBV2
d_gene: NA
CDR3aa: CASSVARAEQYF
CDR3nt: TGTGCCAGCAGTGTCGCGAGGGCCGAGCAGTACTTC